The T cell receptor (beta chain) under discussion was sequenced for a study of shared clonotypes between healthy human individuals. Study-wide points: A small donor pool kept down the genetic and exposure-history diversity that was represented.

About this clone: Its antigen is unidentified.

Profiling relied on immunoSEQ multiplex PCR, and the TCRdb table lists in-frame clones only, not all of them. Of hundreds of thousands of clones detected, 92% appear once; the ten largest clones hold 24%. Germline assignment: CDR1 SEHNR and CDR2 FQNEAQ (reference sequence). The CDR3 totals 13 residues. Trimming pared 7 bases from V and 7 bases from J, leaving 16 bases between. Naive CD8 isolation took CD45RO-negative cells positively selected for CCR7 and excluded terminally differentiated effector memory CD45RA+ cells. V gene TRBV7-9 combines with J gene TRBJ1-1; D possibly corresponds to TRBD1 (6 bases). The sequence was obtained from a man aged 30-40 years in good health. Sequencing was done on a sample of naive CD8+ T cells sorted from blood. In nucleotides, the CDR3 is TGTGCCAGCACCAACGGCGGAGGGGGTGAAGCTTTCTTT. It translates to CASTNGGGGEAFF.